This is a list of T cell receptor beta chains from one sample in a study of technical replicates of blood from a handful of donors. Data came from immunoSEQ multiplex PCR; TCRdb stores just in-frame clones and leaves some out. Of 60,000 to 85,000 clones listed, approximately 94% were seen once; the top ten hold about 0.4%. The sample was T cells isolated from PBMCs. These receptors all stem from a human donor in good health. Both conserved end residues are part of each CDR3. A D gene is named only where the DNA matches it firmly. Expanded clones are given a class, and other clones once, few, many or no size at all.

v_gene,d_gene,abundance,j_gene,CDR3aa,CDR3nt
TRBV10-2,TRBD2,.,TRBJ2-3,CASGRGASDTQYF,TGCGCCAGCGGGAGGGGAGCATCAGATACGCAGTATTTT
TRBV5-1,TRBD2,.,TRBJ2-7,CASSNGLAGEQYF,TGCGCCAGCAGCAACGGACTAGCTGGGGAGCAGTACTTC
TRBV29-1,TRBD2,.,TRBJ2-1,CSAHGTRFQFF,TGCAGCGCCCATGGGACTAGGTTTCAGTTCTTC
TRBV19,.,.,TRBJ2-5,CASSPHQETQYF,TGTGCCAGTAGTCCCCATCAAGAGACCCAGTACTTC
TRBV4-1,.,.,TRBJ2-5,CASSLTGPETQYF,TGCGCCAGCAGCCTAACAGGGCCGGAGACCCAGTACTTC
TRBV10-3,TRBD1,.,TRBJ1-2,CAISRDRGNYGYTF,TGTGCCATCAGTAGGGACAGGGGAAACTATGGCTACACCTTC
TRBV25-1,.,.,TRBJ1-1,CASAAGSHTEAFF,TGTGCCAGCGCCGCCGGGTCGCACACTGAAGCTTTCTTT
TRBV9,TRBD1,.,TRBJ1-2,CASSSGTGGGYTF,TGTGCCAGCAGCTCCGGGACAGGGGGAGGCTACACCTTC
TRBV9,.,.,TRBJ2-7,CASSVGSLSSYEQYF,TGTGCCAGCAGCGTAGGATCATTGAGCTCCTACGAGCAGTACTTC
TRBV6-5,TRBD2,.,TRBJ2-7,CASSLYTGRYYEQYF,TGTGCCAGCAGTTTATACACCGGGAGGTACTACGAGCAGTACTTC
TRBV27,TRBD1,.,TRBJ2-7,CASSLGTGGNEQYF,TGTGCCAGCAGTTTAGGTACAGGGGGAAACGAGCAGTACTTC
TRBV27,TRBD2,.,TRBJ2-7,CASSLSSGSTEQYF,TGTGCCAGCAGTCTCTCTAGCGGGAGTACCGAGCAGTACTTC
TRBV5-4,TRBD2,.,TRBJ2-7,CASRSSGAPLEQYF,TGTGCCAGCAGATCTAGCGGGGCCCCTCTCGAGCAGTACTTC
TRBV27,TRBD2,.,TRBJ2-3,CASSLAGFTDTQYF,TGTGCCAGCAGTCTAGCGGGATTCACAGATACGCAGTATTTT
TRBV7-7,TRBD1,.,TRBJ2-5,CASSQDRQETQYF,TGTGCTAGCAGCCAGGACAGGCAAGAGACCCAGTACTTC
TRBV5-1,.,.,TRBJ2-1,CASSASPYYNEQFF,TGCGCCAGCAGCGCGTCCCCCTATTACAATGAGCAGTTCTTC
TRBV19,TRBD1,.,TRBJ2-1,CATRSKGQRLASFNEQFF,TGTGCCACCCGATCAAAGGGACAGAGGCTAGCTAGTTTCAATGAGCAGTTCTTC
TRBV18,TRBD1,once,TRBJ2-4,CASSPDRVPRNIQYF,TGTGCCAGCTCACCCGACAGGGTCCCTAGGAACATTCAGTACTTC
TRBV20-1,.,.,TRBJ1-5,CSDEQGQPQHF,TGCAGTGACGAGCAGGGTCAGCCCCAGCATTTT
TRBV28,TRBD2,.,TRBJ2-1,CASSLLAGGPKNEQFF,TGTGCCAGCAGTTTACTAGCGGGAGGGCCGAAAAATGAGCAGTTCTTC
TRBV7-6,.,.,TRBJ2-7,CASSPRGPYEQYF,TGTGCCAGCAGCCCAAGAGGCCCCTACGAGCAGTACTTC
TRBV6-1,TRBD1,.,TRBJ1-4,CASSVTGPRIANEKLFF,TGTGCCAGCAGTGTGACAGGGCCACGTATAGCTAATGAAAAACTGTTTTTT
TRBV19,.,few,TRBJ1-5,CASRGRQDNQPQHF,TGTGCCAGTAGGGGTCGACAGGACAATCAGCCCCAGCATTTT
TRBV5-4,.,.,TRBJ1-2,CASSLGQIYGYTF,TGTGCCAGCAGCTTGGGACAGATCTATGGCTACACCTTC
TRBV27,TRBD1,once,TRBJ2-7,CASSSSLGQISYEQYF,TGTGCCAGCAGTTCCAGCCTGGGACAGATATCCTACGAGCAGTACTTC
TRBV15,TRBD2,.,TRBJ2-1,CATSRLAGVSYNEQFF,TGTGCCACCAGCAGATTAGCGGGAGTCTCCTACAATGAGCAGTTCTTC
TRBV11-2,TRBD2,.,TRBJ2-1,CASRRTSGRRLGNEQFF,TGTGCCAGCAGGCGGACTAGCGGGAGACGACTAGGGAATGAGCAGTTCTTC
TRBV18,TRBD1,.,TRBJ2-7,CASSPWKTGDEQYF,TGTGCCAGCTCACCATGGAAGACAGGGGACGAGCAGTACTTC
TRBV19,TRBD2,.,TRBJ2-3,CAISRGLAGGLRDTQYF,TGTGCCATCAGTCGGGGACTAGCGGGAGGACTCAGGGATACGCAGTATTTT
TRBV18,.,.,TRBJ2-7,CASSPRSFDEQYF,TGTGCCAGCTCACCAAGGAGTTTCGACGAGCAGTACTTC
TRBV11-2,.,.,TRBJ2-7,CASSLGTVPYEQYF,TGTGCCAGCAGCTTAGGGACAGTCCCCTACGAGCAGTACTTC
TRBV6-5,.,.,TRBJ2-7,CASSSTYEQYF,TGTGCCAGCAGTTCAACTTACGAGCAGTACTTC
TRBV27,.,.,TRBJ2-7,CASRVQGISYEQYF,TGTGCCAGCAGGGTACAGGGAATCTCCTACGAGCAGTACTTC
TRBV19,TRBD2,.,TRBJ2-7,CASSRPGLAGVEQYF,TGTGCCAGTAGTCGTCCTGGACTAGCGGGAGTCGAGCAGTACTTC
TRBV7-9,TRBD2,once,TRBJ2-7,CASSRLAGGPIYEQYF,TGTGCCAGCAGCAGACTAGCGGGAGGACCTATCTACGAGCAGTACTTC
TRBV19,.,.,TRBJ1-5,CASSSTRNQPQHF,TGTGCCAGTAGTAGTACAAGAAATCAGCCCCAGCATTTT
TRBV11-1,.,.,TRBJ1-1,CASSSLRGGNTEAFF,TGTGCCAGCAGCTCCCTCAGGGGCGGGAACACTGAAGCTTTCTTT